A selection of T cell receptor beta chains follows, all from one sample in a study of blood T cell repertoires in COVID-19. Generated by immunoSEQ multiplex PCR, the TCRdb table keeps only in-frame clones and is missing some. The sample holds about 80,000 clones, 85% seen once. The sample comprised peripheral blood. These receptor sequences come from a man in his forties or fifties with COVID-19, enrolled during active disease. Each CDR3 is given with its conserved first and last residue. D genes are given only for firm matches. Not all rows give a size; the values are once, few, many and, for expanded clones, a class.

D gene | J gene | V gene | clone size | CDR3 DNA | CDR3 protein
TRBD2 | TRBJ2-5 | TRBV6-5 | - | TGTGCCAGCAGTCCCGGGACTACGAGGGGAGAGACCCAGTACTTC | CASSPGTTRGETQYF
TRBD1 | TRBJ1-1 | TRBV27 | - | TGTGCCACCTCCCCAGGGGGCTCCAACACTGAAGCTTTCTTT | CATSPGGSNTEAFF
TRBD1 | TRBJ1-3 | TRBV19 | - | TGTGCCAGTAGTTCGAACAGGGACAGCTCTGGAAACACCATATATTTT | CASSSNRDSSGNTIYF
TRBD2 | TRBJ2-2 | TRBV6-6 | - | TGTGCCAGCAGTACCGGGACTAGCGGGAGTGCGGCGGAGCTGTTTTTT | CASSTGTSGSAAELFF
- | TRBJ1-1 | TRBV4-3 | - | TGCGCCAGCAGCGTCCGATTGGTCGGCACTGAAGCTTTCTTT | CASSVRLVGTEAFF
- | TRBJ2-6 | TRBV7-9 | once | TGTGCCAGCAGCTCAGACACCAGCTCTGGGGCCAACGTCCTGACTTTC | CASSSDTSSGANVLTF
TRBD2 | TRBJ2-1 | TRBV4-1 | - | TGCGCCAGCAGCCAAGTTCGCGGGGGGTCTTATAATGAGCAGTTCTTC | CASSQVRGGSYNEQFF
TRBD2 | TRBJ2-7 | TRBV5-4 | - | TGTGCCAGCAGCCCGGGACTAGCGGGGACCTACGAGCAGTACTTC | CASSPGLAGTYEQYF
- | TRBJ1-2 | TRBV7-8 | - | TGTGCCAGCAGCTTATACACGTCGGGAGGAAGCCCGGGCTACACCTTC | CASSLYTSGGSPGYTF
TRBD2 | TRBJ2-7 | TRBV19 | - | TGTGCCAGTAGTATGCCCCCTAGCGGGAGCTACGAGCAGTACTTC | CASSMPPSGSYEQYF
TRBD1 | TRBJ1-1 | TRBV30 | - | TGTGCCTGGAGTCCGCGGACAGGAAGAGGCACTGAAGCTTTCTTT | CAWSPRTGRGTEAFF
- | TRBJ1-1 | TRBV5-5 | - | TGTGCCAGCAGCTTTCCGGGACAAAACACTGAAGCTTTCTTT | CASSFPGQNTEAFF
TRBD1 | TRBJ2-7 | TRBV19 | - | TGTGCCAGTAGTATACCGGGACAGGGGACATACGAGCAGTACTTC | CASSIPGQGTYEQYF
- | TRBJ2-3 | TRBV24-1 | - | TGTGCCACCCGTTCGAGATCAGGGTTAGCAGATACGCAGTATTTT | CATRSRSGLADTQYF
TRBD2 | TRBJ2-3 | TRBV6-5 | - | TGTGCCAGCAGCGGACTAGCGGAGACAGATACGCAGTATTTT | CASSGLAETDTQYF
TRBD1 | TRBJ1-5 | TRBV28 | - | TGTGCCAGCAGTACTCCGGGACAGGACATCAATCAGCCCCAGCATTTT | CASSTPGQDINQPQHF
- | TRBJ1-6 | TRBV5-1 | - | TGCGCCAGCAGCCCCGCGGGGGCGGAATCACCCCTCCACTTT | CASSPAGAESPLHF
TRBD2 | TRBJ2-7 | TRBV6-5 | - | TGTGCCAGCAGTAGGAGCGGGGGTTCCTACGAGCAGTACTTC | CASSRSGGSYEQYF
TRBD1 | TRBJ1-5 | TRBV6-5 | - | TGTGCCAGCAGGAATACAGGGGGACAGCCCCAGCATTTT | CASRNTGGQPQHF
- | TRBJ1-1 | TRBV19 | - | TGTGCCAGTAGTTCTACCAAGCAAACAGGTAACACTGAAGCTTTCTTT | CASSSTKQTGNTEAFF
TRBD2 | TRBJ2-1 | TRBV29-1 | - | TGCAGCGTTGAGGGGACTAGCGGGTCCTACTCCTACAATGAGCAGTTCTTC | CSVEGTSGSYSYNEQFF
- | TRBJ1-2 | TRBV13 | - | TGTGCCAGCAGCTTAGCAGGGTATGGCTACACCTTC | CASSLAGYGYTF
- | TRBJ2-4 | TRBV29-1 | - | TGCAGCGTTGAACGAGGAGGGGGCGGTCAGAACATTCAGTACTTC | CSVERGGGGQNIQYF